These 10 T cell receptor beta chains share one sample of origin, sequenced in a study of T cell changes during pregnancy in multiple sclerosis. The assay was immunoSEQ multiplex PCR, and TCRdb's table has in-frame clones only and misses some. The table shows approximately 44,000 clones, with more than 85% occurring only once. The sample was CD8+ T cells from peripheral blood mononuclear cells, taken in the third trimester of pregnancy. The receptors come from a female donor with multiple sclerosis, enrolled in a pregnancy study.

The V and J genes are TRBV11-2 and TRBJ2-1; D gene unclear. The CDR3 is 16 amino acids. CDR1 and CDR2 (germline): SGHAT, FQNNGV. Trimming left V 5 bases short and J 1 base short, with 15 bases between. CDR3 region: CASSLTTTQSYNEQFF. CDR3 DNA sequence: TGTGCCAGCAGCCTCACTACTACTCAGTCCTACAATGAGCAGTTCTTC.

The V call is TRBV4-3, the J call TRBJ2-2; 11 nucleotides align to TRBD2. The trim removed 0 bases at V and 1 base at J, leaving 4 bases unmatched. CDR1 is LGHNA, CDR2 YSLEER, per germline. The CDR3 consists of 18 residues. CDR3 nucleotide sequence: TGCGCCAGCAGCCAAGACCTAGCGGGGGGCGAGAACACCGGGGAGCTGTTTTTT. Residues: CASSQDLAGGENTGELFF.

V gene TRBV19 combines with J gene TRBJ2-1; the D is unclear. Trimming left V 2 bases short and J 9 bases short, with 14 bases between. Germline V gene sequence: CDR1 LNHDA, CDR2 SQIVND (reference sequence). The CDR3 sequence is 14 residues long. The CDR3 is CASSITGQSSEQFF. The CDR3 DNA sequence: TGTGCCAGTAGTATAACGGGTCAGAGCAGTGAGCAGTTCTTC. The full variable domain, rest sourced from reference TRBV19 and TRBJ2-1, is DGGITQSPKYLFRKEGQNVTLSCEQNLNHDAMYWYRQDPGQGLRLIYYSQIVNDFQKGDIAEGYSVSREKKESFPLTVTSAQKNPTAFYLCASSITGQSSEQFFGPGTRLTVL.

The chain uses TRBV11-3 and TRBJ2-1, with 10 bases identical to TRBD2. The V gene end was trimmed by 0 bases and the J gene end by 6 bases; junction bases not matched to a gene: 11. Germline lookup yields CDR1 SGHNT and CDR2 YENEEA. The length of the CDR3 is 18 residues. In DNA form, the CDR3 reads TGTGCCAGCAGCTTAGAAACGGCTAGCGGGAGTGGTTTCAATGAGCAGTTCTTC. Its protein is CASSLETASGSGFNEQFF.

The chain links TRBV27 to TRBJ2-3; D uncertain. Germline V gene data show CDR1 as MNHEY and CDR2 as SMNVEV (reference sequence). Trimming pared 3 bases from V and 0 bases from J, leaving 7 bases between. The CDR3 contains 14 residues. The CDR3 nucleotides are TGTGCCAGCAGTTTGCTGACTAGCACAGATACGCAGTATTTT. Translated: CASSLLTSTDTQYF.

The V call is TRBV27, the J call TRBJ1-1; D is possibly TRBD1 (5 bases). Germline assignment: CDR1 MNHEY and CDR2 SMNVEV (reference sequence). The CDR3 runs to 14 residues. V was pared by 10 bases and J by 1 base, with 16 bases between. In DNA form, the CDR3 reads TGTGCCACGACAGAGACAGCCACGAACACTGAAGCTTTCTTT. Encoded protein: CATTETATNTEAFF.

This clone was detected once. The junction departs from germline at one end; a sequencing error may be responsible. The chain couples TRBV4-1 to TRBJ1-2; no clear D gene. The CDR3 is 15 residues long. CDR1 and CDR2 (germline): MGHRA, YSYEKL. For the CDR3, the DNA is TGCGCCAGCAGCCAAGAGGCGGGATCTAACCATGGCTACACCTTC. Encoded protein: CASSQEAGSNHGYTF.

V is TRBV30 and J is TRBJ1-1, with D perhaps matching TRBD1 (5 bases). The germline V gene encodes CDR1 GTSNPN and CDR2 SVGIG (reference sequence). Between the trimmed V and J ends, which lost 3 bases and 4 bases, there was a span of 12 bases. The CDR3 length is 13 residues. CDR3 DNA sequence: TGTGCCTGGAGATCCGGGGGGAGCACTGAAGCTTTCTTT. Its protein is CAWRSGGSTEAFF.

The chain recombines TRBV13 with TRBJ1-2, with D possibly TRBD1 on 6 matching bases. V gave up 2 bases and J gave up 1 base, with 20 bases separating them. This CDR3 region has 18 residues. CDR1 and CDR2 from the germline V gene are PRHDT and FYEKMQ (reference sequence). CDR3 loop: CASSLPDGTLESNYGYTF. Written as DNA, the CDR3 is TGTGCCAGCAGCTTACCCGACGGGACACTTGAAAGTAACTATGGCTACACCTTC. Filled out from reference TRBV13 and TRBJ1-2, the complete variable domain reads AAGVIQSPRHLIKEKRETATLKCYPIPRHDTVYWYQQGPGQDPQFLISFYEKMQSDKGSIPDRFSAQQFSDYHSELNMSSLELGDSALYFCASSLPDGTLESNYGYTFGSGTRLTVV.

The gene calls are TRBV7-9 and TRBJ2-4; possibly TRBD2 for D (6 bases). V lost 5 bases and J lost 0, with 11 bases in between. The length of the CDR3 is 15 residues. The germline V gene encodes CDR1 SEHNR and CDR2 FQNEAQ (reference sequence). The CDR3 nucleotides are TGTGCCAGCAGCCTGCCGGAGGGAGCCAAAAACATTCAGTACTTC. Translated, it gives CASSLPEGAKNIQYF.